The T cell receptor beta chain described here comes from a study of blood T cell repertoires in COVID-19. The CDR3 length is 16 residues. Authors' analysis steps: Reference gene primer amplification gave nucleated cell count estimates. Clones were sequenced by immunoSEQ multiplex PCR, and TCRdb holds only the in-frame ones, with some missing. The V and J calls and clone size were taken over from that table, and D and trimming were inferred from the DNA. The sample lists 200,000 to 250,000 clones, around 80% seen once, with about 12% in the top ten. The chain links TRBV21-1 to TRBJ2-3; the DNA was not compared with TRBD1, the D call given in the table. TRBV21-1 is deemed a pseudogene. This sequence originates from a woman in her thirties or forties with acute or convalescent COVID-19. Source material: peripheral blood. This CDR3 is CASTSRSARGIDTQYF. CDR3 nucleotide sequence: TGTGCCAGCACCTCAAGGAGCGCCAGGGGGATAGATACGCAGTATTTT.